The clone carrying this T cell receptor beta chain was observed many times. Its antigen is unidentified. The time point denotes: sample taken at primary tumor resection. This sample was included in a study of spatial heterogeneity in lung cancer. Points from the study as a whole: In tumors, expanded intratumoral alpha and beta TCR counts tracked mutation counts.

CDR1 is LGHDT, CDR2 YNNKEL, per germline (reference sequence). This CDR3 region has 18 residues. V lost 3 bases to trimming and J lost 3 bases, with 22 bases between them. TCRdb redid the calling of the 5' RACE reads with MiXCR, one entry per CDR3 protein. The table lists about 24,000 distinct CDR3 sequences, 8.8% of them singletons. This clonotype originated in a male donor with early-stage non-small cell lung cancer. The source material was lung tumor tissue, sampled at surgery. The chain joins TRBV3-1 to TRBJ2-3; possible D gene TRBD2, 6 bases. Here the CDR3 DNA reads TGTGCCAGCAGCCAGGACCCCTGGAGGGAAGCCGCGACAGATACGCAGTATTTT. The encoded protein is CASSQDPWREAATDTQYF.